The 28 T cell receptor beta chains below come from one sample, sequenced in a study of identical twins. Each CDR3 protein is one row after TCRdb ran MiXCR on the 5' RACE reads. Here the sample spans 1,800,000 or so distinct CDR3 sequences, around 33% being singletons. Sequencing was done on a sample of cord blood. Receptors originate from a newborn girl in good health.

In DNA form, the CDR3 reads TGCAGTGCTAGAGGGGGACAGGGGATTGGCTATGGCTACACCTTC. Its translation is CSARGGQGIGYGYTF. The chain combines TRBV20-1 with TRBJ1-2; 10 positions agree with TRBD1. V trimming: 1 base; J trimming: 4 bases; junction bases outside the gene matches: 6. The CDR3 has 15 amino acids. From germline, CDR1 is DFQATT and CDR2 SNEGSKA (reference sequence).

V and J are TRBV5-1 and TRBJ2-1, with 12 bases aligning to TRBD2. The assigned J gene may be wrong: the sequence end matches TRBJ2-7 better. This CDR3 region has 17 residues. CDR1 and CDR2 from the germline V gene are SGHRS and YFSETQ. The CDR3 coding sequence is TGCGCCAGCAGCACTGGACTAGCGGGGAGCCCCTACAATGAGCAGTACTTC. Translation gives CASSTGLAGSPYNEQYF.

The CDR3 loop reads CASRTPQGNEQFF. The CDR3 nucleotides are TGTGCCAGCAGGACCCCCCAGGGGAATGAGCAGTTCTTC. V and J are TRBV27 and TRBJ2-1, with D perhaps matching TRBD1 (6 bases). Germline CDR1 reads MNHEY; CDR2 reads SMNVEV (reference sequence). The CDR3 sequence is 13 residues long. V was clipped by 6 bases and J by 7 bases, with 13 bases between them.

The chain is built from TRBV5-6 and TRBJ2-3; D unresolved. Trimming took off 1 base at V and 6 bases at J, with 15 bases between the two ends. CDR3 length: 15 amino acids. Germline V gene sequence: CDR1 SGHDT, CDR2 YYEEEE. Written as DNA, the CDR3 is TGTGCCAGCAGCTTGTCGGGCGGCCCGTCCGATACGCAGTATTTT. This encodes CASSLSGGPSDTQYF. Drawing the rest from reference TRBV5-6 and TRBJ2-3, the complete variable domain is DAGVTQSPTHLIKTRGQQVTLRCSPKSGHDTVSWYQQALGQGPQFIFQYYEEEERQRGNFPDRFSGHQFPNYSSELNVNALLLGDSALYLCASSLSGGPSDTQYFGPGTRLTVL.

This clonotype was counted once. The chain has TRBV20-1 and TRBJ1-1; D gene uncertain. Between the trimmed V and J ends, which lost 4 bases and 3 bases, there was a span of 9 bases. The CDR3 is made up of 12 amino acids. Germline CDR1 and CDR2: DFQATT and SNEGSKA (reference sequence). The CDR3 sequence: CSAKMGYTEAFF. As DNA, the CDR3 is TGCAGTGCTAAGATGGGGTACACTGAAGCTTTCTTT.

The chain recombines TRBV12-3 or TRBV12-4 with TRBJ2-7, with D uncertain. V dropped 3 bases and J dropped 4 bases, with 7 bases sitting between them. The CDR3 runs to 12 residues. Written as DNA, the CDR3 is TGTGCCAGCAGTTTCACCCTATACGAGCAGTACTTC. It specifies CASSFTLYEQYF.

The chain couples TRBV10-3 to TRBJ1-2; no definite D call. The CDR3 has 14 amino acids. Germline V CDR1 and CDR2: ENHRY, SYGVKD. Trimming took 6 bases from V and 2 from J, leaving 13 bases between them. In nucleotides, the CDR3 is TGTGCCATCAGGGTTTCGCAGGACAACTATGGCTACACCTTC. It specifies CAIRVSQDNYGYTF.

This chain uses TRBV18 with TRBJ2-1; 14 positions agree with TRBD2. CDR1 and CDR2 (germline): KGHSH, LQKENI. J gave up 2 bases and V 3 bases, and 12 bases lay outside the gene matches. This CDR3 spans 20 amino acids. This CDR3 reads CASSPSGTSGSQATYNEQFF. The CDR3 DNA reads as TGTGCCAGCTCACCGTCAGGGACTAGCGGGAGTCAAGCAACCTACAATGAGCAGTTCTTC.

This clonotype was seen repeatedly, ten times or more. The chain uses TRBV10-3 and TRBJ2-3; D is perhaps TRBD1 (6 bases). The germline CDR1 and CDR2 sequences are ENHRY and SYGVKD. The CDR3 is made up of 14 amino acids. With 11 bases removed from V and 0 bases from J, the gap between germline ends came to 15 bases. The CDR3 loop is CASSFQGSTDTQYF. For the CDR3, the DNA is TGTGCCTCCAGTTTCCAGGGGAGCACAGATACGCAGTATTTT.

V and J are TRBV10-3 and TRBJ1-5, with 10 bases identical to TRBD1. J was trimmed by 7 bases and V by 2 bases; bases with no gene match: 5. The CDR3 has 15 residues. Germline V CDR1 and CDR2: ENHRY, SYGVKD. In DNA form, the CDR3 reads TGTGCCATCAGTGAGCAGACAGGGGGCGGGCAGCCCCAGCATTTT. Its translation is CAISEQTGGGQPQHF.

V and J are TRBV4-2 and TRBJ1-2; TRBD1 aligns across 8 bases. The length of the CDR3 is 14 residues. V trimming: 3 bases; J trimming: 3 bases; junction bases outside the gene matches: 3. The germline V gene has CDR1 LGHNA and CDR2 YNFKEQ. CDR3 in amino acids: CASSQMDRDYGYTF. The CDR3 nucleotides are TGTGCCAGCAGCCAGATGGACAGGGACTATGGCTACACCTTC.

The CDR3 bases are TGTGCCATCAGTGTGGGACAGGCCCTGGGAGATACGCAGTATTTT. Protein product: CAISVGQALGDTQYF. This chain uses TRBV10-3 with TRBJ2-3; 8 bases align to TRBD1. With V trimmed by 4 bases and J by 5 bases, 8 bases remained unmatched. The CDR3 contains 15 residues. Looked up from germline, CDR1 is ENHRY and CDR2 is SYGVKD.

A few counts support this clonotype. The chain has TRBV6-5 and TRBJ2-3; the D call may be TRBD1 or TRBD2 (5 bases each). The CDR3 covers 15 residues. Germline V CDR1 and CDR2: MNHEY, SVGAGI. V was cut by 2 bases and J by 2 bases, with 11 bases left in between. The CDR3 DNA is TGTGCCAGCAGTTACGCCCGAGGGGACACAGATACGCAGTATTTT. Translated, it gives CASSYARGDTDTQYF.

This rearrangement joins TRBV20-1 to TRBJ1-1, with D unclear. The V gene lost 5 bases and the J gene lost 1 base, with 17 bases spanning the gap. The V gene's germline CDR1 is DFQATT and CDR2 SNEGSKA (reference sequence). The CDR3 is 15 residues long. The CDR3, as DNA: TGCAGTGCTTTCCCGGATAGGCCCCGGAACACTGAAGCTTTCTTT. It specifies CSAFPDRPRNTEAFF.

A few counts support this clonotype. The rearrangement uses TRBV12-3 or TRBV12-4 and TRBJ1-4, with D possibly matching TRBD1 (5 bases). There are 14 residues in the CDR3. The V gene lost 8 bases and the J gene lost 0 bases, with 10 bases spanning the gap. This CDR3 is CASGQGTTNEKLFF. The CDR3 DNA sequence: TGTGCCAGCGGCCAGGGAACAACTAATGAAAAACTGTTTTTT.

J is TRBJ1-2 and V is TRBV28, with a tentative D call TRBD1 (6 bases). The V gene's germline CDR1 is MDHEN and CDR2 SYDVKM. The CDR3 extends over 13 amino acids. V was cut by 6 bases and J by 8 bases, with 16 bases left in between. As DNA, the CDR3 is TGTGCCAGCAGCATGGGACAAAGAGGCGGCTACACCTTC. Encoded protein: CASSMGQRGGYTF.

This clonotype has just a few counts. This chain links TRBV28 with TRBJ2-7; a weak D match, TRBD1 (5 bases). Germline loops: CDR1 MDHEN, CDR2 SYDVKM. The CDR3 length is 16 residues. Trimming took off 1 base at V and 2 bases at J, with 15 bases between the two ends. CDR3 DNA sequence: TGTGCCAGCAGTTTATCATCAGGGTCAGGAACCTACGAGCAGTACTTC. It is translated as CASSLSSGSGTYEQYF.

Only a few counts were recorded for this clonotype. V gene TRBV5-1 combines with J gene TRBJ2-1; D call uncertain. This CDR3 has 12 residues. The V end lost 0 bases, the J end lost 11 bases, and 9 bases lay between the germline ends. CDR1 and CDR2 (germline): SGHRS, YFSETQ. The CDR3, as DNA: TGCGCCAGCAGCTTGGCCGACGCCCAGCAGTTCTTC. Amino acids: CASSLADAQQFF.

The chain is built from TRBV28 and TRBJ1-5; unclear D gene. V was pared by 6 bases and J by 9 bases, with 9 bases between. CDR1 is MDHEN and CDR2 is SYDVKM in the germline V gene. There are 11 residues in the CDR3. CDR3 DNA: TGTGCCAGCAGATCTAATTCGCCCCAGCATTTT. Translated, it gives CASRSNSPQHF. Full variable domain (missing parts from reference TRBV28 and TRBJ1-5): DVKVTQSSRYLVKRTGEKVFLECVQDMDHENMFWYRQDPGLGLRLIYFSYDVKMKEKGDIPEGYSVSREKKERFSLILESASTNQTSMYLCASRSNSPQHFGDGTRLSIL.

This clonotype was picked up many times. The chain joins TRBV27 to TRBJ2-3, with D possibly being TRBD2 (6 bases). Trimming stripped 8 bases from V and 10 bases from J, with 25 bases between. Looked up from germline, CDR1 is MNHEY and CDR2 is SMNVEV (reference sequence). The CDR3 has 15 residues. As DNA, the CDR3 is TGTGCCAGCGTAGGGCTCGGGACTTATCGGAACCCGCAGTATTTT. Protein product: CASVGLGTYRNPQYF.

This clonotype was observed a few times. This may come from a read error, since a much larger clone is one base off. This chain joins TRBV6-5 and TRBJ2-5, with a possible D match to TRBD1 (5 bases). Deletions cut 2 bases from V and 11 bases from J, with 18 bases between. CDR1 is MNHEY, CDR2 SVGAGI, per germline. The CDR3 has 14 residues. The CDR3 loop reads CASSYRTSYNEQYF. CDR3 in DNA: TGTGCCAGCAGTTACCGGACATCCTACAATGAGCAGTACTTC.

The CDR3 DNA reads as TGCGCCAGCAGCGGTTTCCCCGGACTAGCGGGGGGGATTGGCAATGAGCAGTTCTTC. Protein: CASSGFPGLAGGIGNEQFF. The chain couples TRBV5-1 to TRBJ2-1; 15 bases line up with TRBD2. Trimming at V came to 4 bases and at J to 6 bases, leaving 14 bases not matched to a gene. CDR3 length: 19 residues. Per the germline V gene, CDR1 is SGHRS and CDR2 is YFSETQ.

The chain couples TRBV4-2 to TRBJ1-2; D possibly corresponds to TRBD1 (5 bases). The V gene lost 0 bases and the J gene lost 3 bases, with 11 bases spanning the gap. The CDR3 totals 15 residues. CDR1 is LGHNA, CDR2 YNFKEQ, per germline. CDR3 sequence: CASSQDRGTDYGYTF. The CDR3 DNA sequence: TGTGCCAGCAGCCAAGATCGGGGGACGGACTATGGCTACACCTTC.

This clonotype was seen more than once but under ten times. This CDR3 is CASTSGKYEQYF. The DNA of the CDR3 is TGTGCCAGCACAAGCGGGAAGTACGAGCAGTACTTC. The rearrangement joins TRBV6-5 to TRBJ2-7, with 7 bases matching TRBD2. After removal of 7 bases from V and 4 bases from J, the junction contained 4 bases not matched to a gene. The germline V gene encodes CDR1 MNHEY and CDR2 SVGAGI. The CDR3 is 12 residues long.

The chain combines TRBV25-1 with TRBJ1-1; the D gene is possibly TRBD1 (5 bases). CDR3 size: 17 residues. The V end lost 1 base, the J end lost 0 bases, and 15 bases lay between the germline ends. The germline gives CDR1 MGHDK, CDR2 SYGVNS. The CDR3 DNA sequence: TGTGCCAGCAGTGAATCTTTGAGGGGCGCTATGAACACTGAAGCTTTCTTT. This translates into CASSESLRGAMNTEAFF. Variable domain in full (rest from reference TRBV25-1 and TRBJ1-1): EADIYQTPRYLVIGTGKKITLECSQTMGHDKMYWYQQDPGMELHLIHYSYGVNSTEKGDLSSESTVSRIRTEHFPLTLESARPSHTSQYLCASSESLRGAMNTEAFFGQGTRLTVV.

In this sample, this clonotype turned up many times. This chain joins TRBV2 and TRBJ2-7, with unresolved D. CDR3 length: 13 residues. Trimming shortened V by 6 bases and J by 4 bases, and 13 bases separated the two germline ends. The germline CDR1 and CDR2 sequences are SNHLY and FYNNEI. The CDR3 DNA follows: TGTGCCAGCAGGGGATATACTGAGTACGAGCAGTACTTC. It yields the protein CASRGYTEYEQYF.

V is TRBV5-5 and J is TRBJ1-1; the D gene is possibly TRBD1 (5 bases). Germline CDR1 reads SGHKS; CDR2 reads YYEKEE (reference sequence). This CDR3 is built from 21 residues. The V gene lost 5 bases and the J gene lost 0 bases, with 32 bases spanning the gap. CDR3 loop: CASRSPFGQGLKPSMNTEAFF. The CDR3 nucleotides are TGTGCCAGCAGAAGTCCCTTTGGGCAGGGCCTCAAGCCTTCCATGAACACTGAAGCTTTCTTT.

V and J are TRBV20-1 and TRBJ2-1; 7 nucleotides match TRBD2. The trim removed 0 bases at V and 5 bases at J, leaving 10 bases unmatched. Germline V gives CDR1 DFQATT, CDR2 SNEGSKA (reference sequence). CDR3 length: 16 amino acids. The CDR3 sequence: CSARDWGGSHDNEQFF. The CDR3 DNA reads TGCAGTGCTAGAGATTGGGGCGGGAGTCACGACAATGAGCAGTTCTTC.